This T cell receptor beta chain was sequenced for a study of cytomegalovirus exposure and HLA in healthy donors. The PCR had 60 Vbeta and 13 Jbeta primers. This table comes from immunoSEQ multiplex PCR, and its TCRdb copy is limited to in-frame clones, with some not included. The sample records around 150,000 clones, 60% to 80% being singletons. This CDR3 has 15 residues. Trimming shortened V by 5 bases and J by 5 bases, and 19 bases separated the two germline ends. Germline CDR1 MNHEY, CDR2 SVGAGI. The sequenced sample was PBMCs. The chain links TRBV6-5 to TRBJ2-7; the D gene is possibly TRBD1 (5 bases). This clonotype was sampled from a man between 18 and 35 years old in good health and CMV-seropositive. The CDR3, as DNA: TGTGCCAGCAGTCCTGTGAACAGGTGGGCGGACGAGCAGTACGTC. It yields the protein CASSPVNRWADEQYV.